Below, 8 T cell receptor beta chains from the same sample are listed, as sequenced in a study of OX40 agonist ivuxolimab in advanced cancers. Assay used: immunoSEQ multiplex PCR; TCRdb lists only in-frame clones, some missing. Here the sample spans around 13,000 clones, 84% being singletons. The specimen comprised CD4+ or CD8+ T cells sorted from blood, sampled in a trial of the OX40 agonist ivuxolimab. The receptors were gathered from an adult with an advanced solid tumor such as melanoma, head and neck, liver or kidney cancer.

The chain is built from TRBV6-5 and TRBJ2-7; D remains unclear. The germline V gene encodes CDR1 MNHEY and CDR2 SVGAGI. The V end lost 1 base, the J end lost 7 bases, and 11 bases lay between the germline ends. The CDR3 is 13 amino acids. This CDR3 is CASSYLGGKEQYF. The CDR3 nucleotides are TGTGCCAGCAGTTACTTGGGTGGTAAGGAGCAGTACTTC.

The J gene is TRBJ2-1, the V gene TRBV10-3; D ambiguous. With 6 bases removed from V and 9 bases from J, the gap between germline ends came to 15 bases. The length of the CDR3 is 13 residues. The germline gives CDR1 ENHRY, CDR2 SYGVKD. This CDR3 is CAIRDIKGPEQFF. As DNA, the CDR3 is TGTGCCATCAGAGACATCAAAGGCCCTGAGCAGTTCTTC.

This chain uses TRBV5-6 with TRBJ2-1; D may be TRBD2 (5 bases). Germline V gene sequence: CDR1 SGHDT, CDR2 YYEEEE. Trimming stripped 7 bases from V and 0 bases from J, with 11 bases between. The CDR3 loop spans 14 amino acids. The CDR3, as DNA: TGTGCCAGCTCAGACTACCTCTCCTACAATGAGCAGTTCTTC. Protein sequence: CASSDYLSYNEQFF. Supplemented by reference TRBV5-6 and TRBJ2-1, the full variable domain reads DAGVTQSPTHLIKTRGQQVTLRCSPKSGHDTVSWYQQALGQGPQFIFQYYEEEERQRGNFPDRFSGHQFPNYSSELNVNALLLGDSALYLCASSDYLSYNEQFFGPGTRLTVL.

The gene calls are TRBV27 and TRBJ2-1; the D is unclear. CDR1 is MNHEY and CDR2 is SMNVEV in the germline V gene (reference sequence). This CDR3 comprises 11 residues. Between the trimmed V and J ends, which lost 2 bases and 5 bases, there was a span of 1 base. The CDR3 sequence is CASSLNNEQFF. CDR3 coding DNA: TGTGCCAGCAGTTTAAACAATGAGCAGTTCTTC.

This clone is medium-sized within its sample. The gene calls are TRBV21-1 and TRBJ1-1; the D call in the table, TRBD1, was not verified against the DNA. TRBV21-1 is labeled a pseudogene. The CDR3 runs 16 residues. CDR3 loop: CASSSPGQGGYTEAFF. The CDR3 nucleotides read TGTGCCAGCAGCAGTCCGGGACAGGGGGGGTACACTGAAGCTTTCTTT.

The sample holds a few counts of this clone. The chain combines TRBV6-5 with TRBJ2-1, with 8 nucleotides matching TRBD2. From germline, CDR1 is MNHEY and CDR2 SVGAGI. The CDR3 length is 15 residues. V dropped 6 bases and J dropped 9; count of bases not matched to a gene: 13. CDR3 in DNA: TGTGCCAGCAGAGATTCGGGACTAGAGGCTGGTGAGCAGTTCTTC. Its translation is CASRDSGLEAGEQFF.

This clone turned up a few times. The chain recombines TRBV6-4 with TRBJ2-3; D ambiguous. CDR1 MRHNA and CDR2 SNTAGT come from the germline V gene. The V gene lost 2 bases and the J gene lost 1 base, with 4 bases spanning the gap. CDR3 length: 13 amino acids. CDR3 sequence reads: CASSDRGTDTQYF. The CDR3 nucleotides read TGTGCCAGCAGTGACAGGGGCACAGATACGCAGTATTTT.

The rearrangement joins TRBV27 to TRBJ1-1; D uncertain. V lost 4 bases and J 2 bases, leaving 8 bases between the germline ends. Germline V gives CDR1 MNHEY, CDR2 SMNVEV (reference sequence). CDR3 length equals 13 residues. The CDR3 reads CASSWRVNTEAFF. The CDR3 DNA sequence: TGTGCCAGCAGTTGGAGGGTTAACACTGAAGCTTTCTTT.